Below are 12 T cell receptor beta chains sequenced from a single sample in a study of post-analysis software for immune sequencing data. Study-wide results and limits: The five TRBV segments detected at higher frequency in patients than in controls included TRBV5-6, TRBV5-1 and TRBV20-1.

Their antigen targets remain unknown. Unique molecular identifiers were built into the TCR beta cDNA libraries. Each CDR3 protein gets one entry after TCRdb re-called the PCR reads with MiXCR. The sample has approximately 770,000 distinct CDR3 sequences, roughly 50% seen once. The material sequenced was blood. Receptors originate from a girl between 10 and 17 years old with multiple sclerosis.

The table lists this clonotype with a few counts. V is TRBV7-2 and J is TRBJ2-3; the match to TRBD2 covers 7 bases. From germline, CDR1 is SGHTA and CDR2 FQGNSA. The CDR3 contains 16 residues. V lost 2 bases and J lost 0; bases outside the gene matches: 5. In DNA form, the CDR3 reads TGTGCCAGCAGCTTAAATGGGAGGGCTAGCACAGATACGCAGTATTTT. Translated, it gives CASSLNGRASTDTQYF.

The chain employs TRBV5-1 and TRBJ2-3; D is possibly TRBD2 (6 bases). Germline assignment: CDR1 SGHRS and CDR2 YFSETQ. The CDR3 runs 16 residues. V was cut by 3 bases and J by 0 bases, with 14 bases left in between. CDR3 in amino acids: CASSSLASTSTDTQYF. The CDR3 region has the DNA TGCGCCAGCAGCTCCCTAGCGTCGACTAGCACAGATACGCAGTATTTT.

The V and J genes are TRBV12-3 or TRBV12-4 and TRBJ2-4, with D uncertain. The germline V and J ends were trimmed by 3 bases and 3 bases, with 15 bases remaining between them. This CDR3 has 16 residues. The CDR3 region has the DNA TGTGCCAGCAGTTTTGACCTTACTATGGGCAAAAACATTCAGTACTTC. Its protein product is CASSFDLTMGKNIQYF.

In nucleotides, the CDR3 is TGTGCCAGCACCTGTGGTTGGACAGGGGTATGTGGCTACACCTTC. This gives the protein CASTCGWTGVCGYTF. V usage is TRBV6-2 or TRBV6-3 and J usage is TRBJ1-2, with TRBD1 matching over 9 bases. Germline-derived CDR1 and CDR2 are MNHEY and SVGEGT. This CDR3 contains 15 residues. Losses at the gene ends were 7 bases for V and 7 bases for J; bases not matched to a gene: 13.

Comments on this clonotype: Since a much larger clone is just one base distant, this may be a read error. The V gene is TRBV7-2, the J gene TRBJ1-5, with D unclear. From germline, CDR1 is SGHTA and CDR2 FQGNSA. This CDR3 has 15 amino acids. CDR3 region: CACSLVPGINQPQHF. CDR3 in DNA: TGTGCCTGCAGCTTAGTACCGGGGATCAATCAGCCCCAGCATTTT.

This clonotype appeared a single time. The chain is built from TRBV6-2 or TRBV6-3 and TRBJ2-7; 8 nucleotides match TRBD1. There are 15 residues in the CDR3. The junction had 15 bases not matched to a gene; V was cut back by 7 bases and J by 7 bases. In germline, CDR1 is MNHEY, CDR2 SVGEGT. Written as DNA, the CDR3 is TGTGCCAGCACCGTCACAGGGGGGAATCCTACGGAGCAGTACTTC. Its translation is CASTVTGGNPTEQYF.

This chain joins TRBV12-3 or TRBV12-4 and TRBJ1-1, with 7 bases that match TRBD1. The CDR3 is 14 amino acids. J lost 11 bases, V lost 4 bases, and 13 bases had no gene match. This CDR3 is CASSSVSPTGSAFF. The CDR3 DNA reads as TGTGCCAGCAGTTCAGTTTCCCCGACAGGGTCCGCTTTCTTT.

The chain recombines TRBV10-3 with TRBJ2-3; D may correspond to TRBD1 or TRBD2 (9 bases each). Trimming shortened V by 10 bases and J by 5 bases, and 19 bases separated the two germline ends. CDR1 is ENHRY, CDR2 SYGVKD, per germline. CDR3 size: 14 residues. The CDR3 coding sequence is TGTGCCACCCAGCTAGCGGGACAGGGAGATACGCAGTATTTT. Its protein is CATQLAGQGDTQYF.

This clonotype has more than one count but fewer than ten. V usage is TRBV7-2 and J usage is TRBJ2-3; a weak D match, TRBD2 (5 bases). The CDR3 sequence is 15 residues long. Germline-derived CDR1 and CDR2 are SGHTA and FQGNSA. V was clipped by 5 bases and J by 2 bases, with 14 bases between them. In DNA form, the CDR3 reads TGTGCCAGCAGCCCGACCGGGGTCACCACAGATACGCAGTATTTT. Its translation: CASSPTGVTTDTQYF.

The gene calls are TRBV18 and TRBJ1-2; 7 nucleotides align to TRBD1. The CDR3 runs to 17 residues. Trimming removed 2 bases from V and 4 bases from J; junction bases left unmatched: 13. Per germline, CDR1 KGHSH and CDR2 LQKENI. The CDR3 loop reads CASSPTSGTAWGYGYTF. Here the CDR3 DNA reads TGTGCCAGCTCACCAACGAGTGGGACAGCCTGGGGCTATGGCTACACCTTC.

The rearrangement links TRBV20-1 to TRBJ2-7; 8 bases align to TRBD1. CDR1 and CDR2 from the germline V gene are DFQATT and SNEGSKA (reference sequence). V lost 1 base and J lost 2; bases outside the gene matches: 7. The CDR3 consists of 15 residues. CDR3: CSARAYGQGAYEQYF. CDR3 sequence (DNA): TGCAGTGCTAGAGCCTATGGACAGGGAGCCTACGAGCAGTACTTC.

This chain joins TRBV5-1 and TRBJ2-1; TRBD2 aligns across 7 bases. Germline values: CDR1 SGHRS, CDR2 YFSETQ. There are 16 residues in the CDR3. V shed 5 bases, J shed 0 bases, and the junction held 8 bases outside the gene matches. The CDR3 loop reads CASSSGGGSSYNEQFF. The CDR3 DNA sequence: TGCGCCAGCAGTTCCGGTGGCGGGAGCTCCTACAATGAGCAGTTCTTC. The full variable domain, with the rest looked up from reference TRBV5-1 and TRBJ2-1, is KAGVTQTPRYLIKTRGQQVTLSCSPISGHRSVSWYQQTPGQGLQFLFEYFSETQRNKGNFPGRFSGRQFSNSRSEMNVSTLELGDSALYLCASSSGGGSSYNEQFFGPGTRLTVL.